This record looks at one T cell receptor beta chain sequence and its context. Amplification of TCR beta CDR3 regions used RNA as the template. Using the HTBI primer set, a first-round RT-PCR was run on the TCR CDR3. TCRdb reanalysed the multiplex PCR reads using MiXCR and keeps one entry per CDR3 protein. This sample carries about 270,000 distinct CDR3 sequences, about 20% of them seen once, and the ten largest clones take around 60%. The germline V gene encodes CDR1 SEHNR and CDR2 FQNEAQ (reference sequence). This CDR3 contains 14 residues. The V and J ends lost 5 bases and 7 bases respectively, with 12 bases between them. These data belong to a study of T cells in Graves' hyperthyroidism and ophthalmopathy.

This receptor was identified in a man aged 25-45 years with Graves' ophthalmopathy. The sequencing input was blood. The chain joins TRBV7-9 to TRBJ1-6; possible D gene TRBD1, 5 bases. The CDR3 DNA sequence: TGTGCCAGCAGCACGGGACTTGAGAATTCACCCCTCCACTTT. The encoded protein is CASSTGLENSPLHF.